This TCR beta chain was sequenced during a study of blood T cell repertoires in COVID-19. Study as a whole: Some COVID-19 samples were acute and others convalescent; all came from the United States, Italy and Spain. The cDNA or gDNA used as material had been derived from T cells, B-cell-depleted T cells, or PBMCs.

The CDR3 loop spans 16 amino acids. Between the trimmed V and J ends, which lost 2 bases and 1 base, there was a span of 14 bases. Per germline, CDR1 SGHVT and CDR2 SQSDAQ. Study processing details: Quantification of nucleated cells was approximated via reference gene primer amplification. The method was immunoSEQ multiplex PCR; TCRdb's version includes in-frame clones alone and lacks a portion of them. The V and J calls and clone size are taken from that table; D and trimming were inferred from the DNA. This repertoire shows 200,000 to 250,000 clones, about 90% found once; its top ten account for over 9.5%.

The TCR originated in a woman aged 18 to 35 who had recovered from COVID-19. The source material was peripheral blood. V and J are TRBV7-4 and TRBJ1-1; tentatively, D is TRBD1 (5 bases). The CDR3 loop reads CASSLRKGAQNTEAFF. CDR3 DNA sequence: TGTGCCAGCAGCTTAAGAAAAGGGGCCCAGAACACTGAAGCTTTCTTT.